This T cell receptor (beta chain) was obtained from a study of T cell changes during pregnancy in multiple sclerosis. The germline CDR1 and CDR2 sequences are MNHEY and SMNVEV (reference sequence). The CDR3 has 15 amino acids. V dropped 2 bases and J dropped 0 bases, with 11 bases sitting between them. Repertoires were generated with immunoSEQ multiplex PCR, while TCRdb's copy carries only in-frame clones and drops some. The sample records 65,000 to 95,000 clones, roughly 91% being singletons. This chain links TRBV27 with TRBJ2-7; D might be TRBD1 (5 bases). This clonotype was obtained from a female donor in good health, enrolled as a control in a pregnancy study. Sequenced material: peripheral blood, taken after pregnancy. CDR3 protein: CASSLQGLSSYEQYF. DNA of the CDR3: TGTGCCAGCAGTTTACAGGGTTTGAGCTCCTACGAGCAGTACTTC.